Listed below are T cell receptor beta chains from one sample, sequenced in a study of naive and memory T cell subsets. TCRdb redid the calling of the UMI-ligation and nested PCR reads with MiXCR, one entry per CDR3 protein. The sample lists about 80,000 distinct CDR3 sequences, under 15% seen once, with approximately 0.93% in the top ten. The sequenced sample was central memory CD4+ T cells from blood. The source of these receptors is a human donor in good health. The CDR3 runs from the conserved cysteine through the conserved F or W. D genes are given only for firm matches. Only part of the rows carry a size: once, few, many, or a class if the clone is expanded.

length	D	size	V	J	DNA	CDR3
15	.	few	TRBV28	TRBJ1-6	TGTGCCAGCAGTTTCAGTCAAACCTATAATTCACCCCTCCACTTT	CASSFSQTYNSPLHF
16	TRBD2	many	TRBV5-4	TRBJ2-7	TGTGCCAGCAGCGGAGGGACTAGCGGGAGGGCTGGCGAGCAGTACTTC	CASSGGTSGRAGEQYF
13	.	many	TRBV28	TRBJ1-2	TGTGCCAGCAGCCCCGCAGGGATTCGGGGCTACACCTTC	CASSPAGIRGYTF
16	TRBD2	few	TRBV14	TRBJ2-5	TGTGCCAGCAGCCCGGGCCCCAGCGGGGGAGGAGAGACCCAGTACTTC	CASSPGPSGGGETQYF
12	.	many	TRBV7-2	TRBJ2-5	TGTGCCAGCAGCTTAGCGAGGGAGACCCAGTACTTC	CASSLARETQYF
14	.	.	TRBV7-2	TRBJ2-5	TGTGCCAGCAGCCCAAACTCTGGTAGAGAGACCCAGTACTTC	CASSPNSGRETQYF
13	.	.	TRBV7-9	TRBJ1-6	TGTGCCAGCAGCTTTAACAGTAATTCACCCCTCCTCTTT	CASSFNSNSPLLF
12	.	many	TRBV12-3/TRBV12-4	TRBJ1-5	TGTGCCAGCAGTTGGGATAGTCAGCCCCAGCATTTT	CASSWDSQPQHF
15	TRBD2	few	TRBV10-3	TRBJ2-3	TGTGCCATCAGCCGACTAGCGGGGGTCGCAGATACGCAGTATTTT	CAISRLAGVADTQYF
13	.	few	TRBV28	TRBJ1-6	TGTGCCAGCAGTTTGGACTATAATTCACCCCTCCACTTT	CASSLDYNSPLHF
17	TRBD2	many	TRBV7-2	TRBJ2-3	TGTGCCAGCAGCTTAGGGGTAGCGGGAGGCTTCACAGATACGCAGTATTTT	CASSLGVAGGFTDTQYF
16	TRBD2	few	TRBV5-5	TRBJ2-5	TGTGCCACTGAAGAGGTTGGGAGCGGGAGTTGGGAGACCCAGTACTTC	CATEEVGSGSWETQYF
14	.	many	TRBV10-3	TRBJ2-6	TGTGCCATCAGGGGGGGCTCTGGGGCCAACGTCCTGACTTTC	CAIRGGSGANVLTF
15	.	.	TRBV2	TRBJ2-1	TGTGCCACCCACCGCCCCGGGACATCCCACCCTGGGCAGTTCTTC	CATHRPGTSHPGQFF
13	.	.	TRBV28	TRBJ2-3	TGTGCCAGCTGGAGTACAAGCACAGATACGCAGTATTTT	CASWSTSTDTQYF
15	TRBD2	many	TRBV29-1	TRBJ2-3	TGCAGCGTTGTGGTTAGCGGGGGGAGCACAGATACGCAGTATTTT	CSVVVSGGSTDTQYF
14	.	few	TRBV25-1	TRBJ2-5	TGTGCCAGCAGTGACGGGACAAACCAAGAGACCCAGTACTTC	CASSDGTNQETQYF
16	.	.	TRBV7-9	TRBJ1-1	TGTGCCAGCAGCCCTAACTTGAGAGAGGATGACACTGAAGCTTTCTTT	CASSPNLREDDTEAFF
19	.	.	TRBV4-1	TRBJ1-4	TGCGCCAGCAGCCAAGATTTCGGTTTTCAGGGCGGCCCGCCTGAAAAACTGTTTTTT	CASSQDFGFQGGPPEKLFF
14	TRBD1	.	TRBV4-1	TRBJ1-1	TGCGCCAGCAGCCAAGATCAGGGGGACACTGAAGCTTTCTTT	CASSQDQGDTEAFF
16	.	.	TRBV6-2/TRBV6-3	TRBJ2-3	TGTGCCAGCCATCAGGGGGGGGGGACCACGGGAGATACGCAGTATTTT	CASHQGGGTTGDTQYF
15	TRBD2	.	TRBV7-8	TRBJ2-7	TGTGCCAGCAGCTTAGAAGCAGCGGGAGGGAGCGAGCAGTACTTC	CASSLEAAGGSEQYF
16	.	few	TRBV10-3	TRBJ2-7	TGTGCCATCAGTGAAGCGTCCATGGACCCCTCTGGCGAGCAGTACTTC	CAISEASMDPSGEQYF
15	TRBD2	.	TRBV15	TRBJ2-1	TGTGCCACCAGCAGAGATTTGGGGGGGTTCAATGAGCAGTTCTTC	CATSRDLGGFNEQFF
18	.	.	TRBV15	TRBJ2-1	TGTGCCACCAGCGGGAGAGGGGCTAGCATCCCCTCCTACAATGAGCAGTTCTTC	CATSGRGASIPSYNEQFF
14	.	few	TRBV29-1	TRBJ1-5	TGCAGCGCTTCGACAGGTTTTAGCAATCAGCCCCAGCATTTT	CSASTGFSNQPQHF
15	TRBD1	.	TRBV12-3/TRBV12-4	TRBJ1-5	TGTGCCAGCAGTCCCCGGGACAGGCCAAATCAGCCCCAGCATTTT	CASSPRDRPNQPQHF
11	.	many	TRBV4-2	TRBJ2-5	TGTGCCAGCAGCCTAGGCAGGACCCAGTACTTC	CASSLGRTQYF
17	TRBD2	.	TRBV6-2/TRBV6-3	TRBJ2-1	TGTGCCAGCAGCCACCCGGGACTAGCGGTGACCTACAATGAGCAGTTCTTC	CASSHPGLAVTYNEQFF
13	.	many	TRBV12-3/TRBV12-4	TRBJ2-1	TGTGCCAGCAGGATCTTTCAGGCAGGAAAGCAGTTCTTC	CASRIFQAGKQFF
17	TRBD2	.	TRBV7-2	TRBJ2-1	TGTGCCAGCAGCCCGCGACCAACTAGCGGGAGTGCGGATGAGCAGTTCTTC	CASSPRPTSGSADEQFF
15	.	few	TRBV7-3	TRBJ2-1	TGTGCCAGCAGCTTAAGACCAGACGGAGACAATGAGCAGTTCTTC	CASSLRPDGDNEQFF
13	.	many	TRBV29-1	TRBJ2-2	TGCAGCGTGGCGGGACACGACACCGGGGAGCTGTTTTTT	CSVAGHDTGELFF
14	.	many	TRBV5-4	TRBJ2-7	TGTGCCAGCAGTTCCGGGACGGTTACCTACGAGCAGTACTTC	CASSSGTVTYEQYF
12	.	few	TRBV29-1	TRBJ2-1	TGCAGCGCCCATGAAAGGCGCAATGAGCAGTTCTTC	CSAHERRNEQFF
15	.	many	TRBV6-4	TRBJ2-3	TGTGCCAGCAGTGAAGTCGCTAGCGCCGTGGATACGCAGTATTTT	CASSEVASAVDTQYF
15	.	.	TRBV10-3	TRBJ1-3	TGTGCCATCAGTGAGTTCGGACCGACCAGAAACACCATATATTTT	CAISEFGPTRNTIYF
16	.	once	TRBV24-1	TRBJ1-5	TGTGCCACCAGTGACGGGACACAGAGTAGCAATCAGCCCCAGCATTTT	CATSDGTQSSNQPQHF
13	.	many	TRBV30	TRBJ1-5	TGTGCCTGGAGTGCACAGGAAAATCAGCCCCAGCATTTT	CAWSAQENQPQHF
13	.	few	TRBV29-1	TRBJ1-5	TGCAGCGTTAGGGAACAGGGCGGGCAGCCCCAGCATTTT	CSVREQGGQPQHF
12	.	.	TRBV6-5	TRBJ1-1	TGTGCCAGCAGTAACTGGGACACTGAAGCTTTCTTT	CASSNWDTEAFF
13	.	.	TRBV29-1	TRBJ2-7	TGCAGCGCAAGGGGACTGAACTCCTACGAGCAGTACTTC	CSARGLNSYEQYF
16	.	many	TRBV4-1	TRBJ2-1	TGCGCCAGCAGCCGCGACAGGGCCGGGACTAGGAATGAGCAGTTCTTC	CASSRDRAGTRNEQFF
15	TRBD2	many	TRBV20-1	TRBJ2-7	TGCAGTGCTGGCCCCCCAGCGGGAGGGCCCGACGAGCAGTACTTC	CSAGPPAGGPDEQYF
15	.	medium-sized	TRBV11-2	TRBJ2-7	TGTGCCAGCAGCTTATTGTCGGATAGGGACTACGAGCAGTACTTC	CASSLLSDRDYEQYF
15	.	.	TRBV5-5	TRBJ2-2	TGTGCCAGCAGCTTGGGTCAACATTACCCCCGGGAGCTGTTTTTT	CASSLGQHYPRELFF
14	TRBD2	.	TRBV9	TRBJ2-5	TGTGCCAGCAGCGTAGATAGCGGGAAGCAGACCCAGTACTTC	CASSVDSGKQTQYF
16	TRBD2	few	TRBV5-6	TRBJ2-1	TGTGCCAGCAGCTGGAAAGCGGGATCGTCCTACAATGAGCAGTTCTTC	CASSWKAGSSYNEQFF
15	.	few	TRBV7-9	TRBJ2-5	TGTGCCAGCAGCTTTGGAGTAAGCGAAGACGAGACCCAGTACTTC	CASSFGVSEDETQYF
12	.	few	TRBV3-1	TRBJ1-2	TGTGCCAGCAGCCTACGGTCCTATGGCTACACCTTC	CASSLRSYGYTF
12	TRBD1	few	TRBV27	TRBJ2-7	TGTGCCAGCGGACAGGCCTACCGCGAGCAGTACTTC	CASGQAYREQYF
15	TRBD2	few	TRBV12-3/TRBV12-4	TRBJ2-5	TGTGCCAGCAGTCCGGGACTAGCGGGAAAAGAGACCCAGTACTTC	CASSPGLAGKETQYF
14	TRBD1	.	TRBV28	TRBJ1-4	TGTGCCAGCTGCCAAACCGGGACAGATGAAAAACTGTTTTTT	CASCQTGTDEKLFF